This T cell receptor beta chain was recorded in a study of Ad26.COV2.S vaccination and SARS-CoV-2 variants. Study results and caveats: Spike-specific TCR breadth was greater in vaccine than placebo recipients. There was reportedly substantial breadth in spike-specific CD8+ and CD4+ T cell responses after vaccination.

A remark on this clone: What it recognizes is unknown.

The CDR3 sequence is 14 residues long. The germline gives CDR1 LGHNA, CDR2 YSLEER. Trimming removed 0 bases from V and 7 bases from J, with 7 bases in between. As for treatment: over 15 received Ad26.COV2.S at low or high dose, single or two shots; about 5 received placebo; per-sample allocation not given. Repertoires come from day 63 after the first vaccine or placebo injection. Some clones are missing from TCRdb's copy, which holds only in-frame ones; the method was immunoSEQ multiplex PCR. The sample holds about 680,000 clones, more than 80% seen once. The sequence was collected from a person aged 18 to 59 who received the Ad26.COV2.S COVID-19 vaccine or a placebo. Sequenced material: peripheral blood, taken in a trial of Ad26.COV2.S vaccine versus placebo. This chain uses TRBV4-3 with TRBJ1-6, with D unresolved. The CDR3 is CASSQDGRNSPLHF. CDR3 DNA: TGCGCCAGCAGCCAAGACGGGCGGAATTCACCCCTCCACTTT.